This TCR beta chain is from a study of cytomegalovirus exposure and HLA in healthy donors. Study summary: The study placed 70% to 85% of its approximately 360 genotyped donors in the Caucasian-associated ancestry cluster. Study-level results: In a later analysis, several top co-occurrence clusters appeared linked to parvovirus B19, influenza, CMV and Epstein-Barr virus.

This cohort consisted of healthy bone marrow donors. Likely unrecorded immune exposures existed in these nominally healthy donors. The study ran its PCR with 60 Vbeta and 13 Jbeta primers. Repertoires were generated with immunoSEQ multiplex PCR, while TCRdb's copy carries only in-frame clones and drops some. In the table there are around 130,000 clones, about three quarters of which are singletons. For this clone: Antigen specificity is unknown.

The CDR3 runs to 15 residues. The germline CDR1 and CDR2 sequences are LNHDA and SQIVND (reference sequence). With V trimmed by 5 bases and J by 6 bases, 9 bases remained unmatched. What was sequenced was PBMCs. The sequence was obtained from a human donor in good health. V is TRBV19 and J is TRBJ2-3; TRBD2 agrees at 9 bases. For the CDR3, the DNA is TGTGCCAGTAGTGAAAGGCGGGGGGGCCGGGATACGCAGTATTTT. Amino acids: CASSERRGGRDTQYF. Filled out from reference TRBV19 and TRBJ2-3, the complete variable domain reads DGGITQSPKYLFRKEGQNVTLSCEQNLNHDAMYWYRQDPGQGLRLIYYSQIVNDFQKGDIAEGYSVSREKKESFPLTVTSAQKNPTAFYLCASSERRGGRDTQYFGPGTRLTVL.